The T cell receptor beta chain described here comes from a study of CD8 T cells in Susac syndrome. CD8+ and CD4+ T cells from blood underwent TCR beta sequencing. The patients serving as multiple sclerosis controls were treatment-naive. They had stable or active relapsing-remitting disease and fulfilled revised McDonald criteria. Germline V CDR1 and CDR2: SGHDT, YYEEEE. The V gene lost 4 bases and the J gene lost 4 bases, with 12 bases spanning the gap. The CDR3 contains 15 residues. With random hexamers, reverse transcription was performed on roughly 0.45 to 1 ug of RNA. The amplification used immunoSEQ multiplex PCR on TCR beta CDR3; it spanned 54 Vbeta and 13 Jbeta. TCRdb fed the immunoSEQ multiplex PCR reads into MiXCR, producing one record per CDR3 protein. Among 100,000 to 150,000 distinct CDR3 sequences listed, 90% to 95% were seen once.

The clonotype comes from a human donor with multiple sclerosis. This chain connects TRBV5-6 to TRBJ2-6; possible D gene TRBD1, 8 bases. Sequencing used CD4+ T cells from PBMCs. The DNA for the CDR3 is TGTGCCAGCAGCCACAGGGGGGGAGGGGCCAACGTCCTGACTTTC. This codes for CASSHRGGGANVLTF.